Sequencing of this T cell receptor (beta chain) was carried out in a study of siplizumab effects on memory and regulatory T cells. Assays captured about 10^5 TCR templates per sample. Profiling relied on immunoSEQ multiplex PCR, and the TCRdb table lists in-frame clones only, not all of them. The repertoire includes about 100,000 clones, roughly 93% of them detected once, and approximately 1.4% sits in the top ten. Overall study findings and caveats: Naive-or-memory phenotypes were unassignable for roughly 75-96% of proliferating CD4+ or CD8+ clones. In siplizumab cultures, the suppressive function of proliferating Tregs remained unconfirmed.

This clone was seen just once. Its antigen is unknown. The sequence was obtained from a human donor in good health. Sequencing was done on a sample of non-Treg CD4+ T cells sorted from blood.

CDR3 in amino acids: CASSVESRNTEAFF. The CDR3, as DNA: TGTGCCAGCAGCGTAGAGTCTCGGAACACTGAAGCTTTCTTT. The chain carries TRBV9 and TRBJ1-1; D remains ambiguous. The germline V gene encodes CDR1 SGDLS and CDR2 YYNGEE. The CDR3 is 14 residues long. V was trimmed by 0 bases and J by 1 base, leaving 7 bases between them. Full variable domain (remainder filled in from reference TRBV9 and TRBJ1-1): DSGVTQTPKHLITATGQRVTLRCSPRSGDLSVYWYQQSLDQGLQFLIQYYNGEERAKGNILERFSAQQFPDLHSELNLSSLELGDSALYFCASSVESRNTEAFFGQGTRLTVV.